Listed below are T cell receptor beta chains from one sample, sequenced in a study of OX40 agonist ivuxolimab in advanced cancers. Profiled with immunoSEQ multiplex PCR; TCRdb holds only in-frame clones, not every one. The sample lists around 94,000 clones, 92% occurring once. Sequencing was performed on CD4+ or CD8+ T cells sorted from blood, taken in a trial of the OX40 agonist ivuxolimab. These receptors were obtained from an adult with an advanced solid tumor such as melanoma, head and neck, liver or kidney cancer. CDR3s include the opening cysteine and the closing phenylalanine or tryptophan. A row's size may be missing; if present it is once, few, many or a size class.

CDR3 protein	CDR3 length	V gene	J gene	clone size
CASSLVAGGSYEQYF	15	TRBV5-4	TRBJ2-7	.
CASSLGGGAGNTIYF	15	TRBV7-2	TRBJ1-3	.
CASSLRGLSNQPQHF	15	TRBV27	TRBJ1-5	.
CASSLQRGAPPGELFF	16	TRBV11-2	TRBJ2-2	once
CASSYSEQGARGYTF	15	TRBV6-5	TRBJ1-2	.
CASSFRGGNEKLFF	14	TRBV27	TRBJ1-4	.
CASSPLGREAPHPFF	15	TRBV9	TRBJ2-1	.
CARTPGLLCLTFYEQYF	17	TRBV27	TRBJ2-7	.
CASSLGVDEQFF	12	TRBV5-8	TRBJ2-1	.
CASSVGAQGSDAAFF	15	TRBV9	TRBJ1-1	once
CASSELGAGFEAFF	14	TRBV6-1	TRBJ1-1	.
CASARTVPFNEKLFF	15	TRBV7-8	TRBJ1-4	.
CASSLSGAGSTEAFF	15	TRBV27	TRBJ1-1	.
CASSDQGLCQPQHF	14	TRBV6-4	TRBJ1-5	.
CASSALGQGRGSYGYTF	17	TRBV9	TRBJ1-2	few
CASSFRDGSLSSYNEQFF	18	TRBV5-1	TRBJ2-1	.
CASSLSLADEDSYEQYF	17	TRBV7-2	.	.
CASSLGYTEAFF	12	TRBV5-6	TRBJ1-1	.
CASRESTGASNGYTF	15	TRBV10-2	TRBJ1-2	.
CASSQVKGTDTQYF	14	TRBV4-2	TRBJ2-3	.
CAWSPRGGTEAFF	13	TRBV30	TRBJ1-1	few
CASSPNQVGPGANVLTF	17	TRBV18	TRBJ2-6	.
CASSQAHSYEQYF	13	TRBV4-1	.	.
CASSQDGYTEAFF	13	TRBV4-1	TRBJ1-1	.
CASSFGGGYTF	11	TRBV5-4	TRBJ1-2	.
CASSPALITDTQYF	14	TRBV4-1	TRBJ2-3	.
CASSFSRLPLASGPRHTQYF	20	TRBV27	TRBJ2-3	once
CASSPSLSDEQYF	13	TRBV6-5	TRBJ2-7	.
CASSPYGGDSTDTQYF	16	TRBV27	TRBJ2-3	.
CASRSPLVVSEQYF	14	TRBV27	TRBJ2-7	.
CASSKTGTEAFF	12	TRBV9	TRBJ1-1	.
CASSQESGRDNSPLHF	16	TRBV4-1	TRBJ1-6	.
CASSLGFRSGQGGYEQYF	18	TRBV11-2	TRBJ2-7	.
CASSFRSREQYF	12	TRBV11-2	TRBJ2-7	.
CASSYSGGDNEQFF	14	TRBV6-5	TRBJ2-1	.
CAISPDREGNQPQHF	15	TRBV10-3	TRBJ1-5	.
CSVEPEGQGLDNEQFF	16	TRBV29-1	TRBJ2-1	.
CASLDLNYGYTF	12	TRBV19	TRBJ1-2	.
CASSNQGNEQFF	12	TRBV28	TRBJ2-1	.
CASLSTSGPDTQYF	14	TRBV25-1	TRBJ2-3	.
CASSLNEKLFF	11	TRBV28	TRBJ1-4	few
CATSSRTEETQYF	13	TRBV15	TRBJ2-5	.
CASSAGRGGRGLDEAFF	17	TRBV21-1	TRBJ1-1	.
CASSTPGWTEAFF	13	TRBV6-6	TRBJ1-1	.
CAWSPGTGSYEQYF	14	TRBV30	TRBJ2-7	.
CASSLYEGGNIQYF	14	TRBV5-1	TRBJ2-4	.